The next 24 T cell receptor beta chains were all read from a single sample in a study of tumor-infiltrating lymphocytes in oesophageal squamous cell carcinoma (dated by TCRdb to 2016 to 2017). Library construction relied on PCR. The reads were generated on an Illumina HiSeq 2000. TCRdb's own reprocessing of the public reads used fastp at Q25 and MiXCR and kept productive beta chains. Entries are consolidated by CDR3 protein sequence, retaining the most common genes and DNA. Counted in this sample were nearly 20,000 distinct CDR3 sequences; less than 50% of them appeared once. About 6.8% of the sample belongs to the ten largest clones. What was sequenced was blood. The source is a male donor with esophageal squamous cell carcinoma.

By share, this clonotype counts as medium-sized. CDR3 sequence (DNA): TGTGCCAGCAGCTCCCTAGCCCCAAGGTGGCCCTACGAGCAGTACTTC. It is translated as CASSSLAPRWPYEQYF. The chain is built from TRBV7-3 and TRBJ2-7; maybe TRBD2 (5 bases). With 4 bases removed from V and 2 bases from J, the gap between germline ends came to 18 bases. CDR3 length: 16 amino acids. CDR1 is SGHTA and CDR2 is FQGTGA in the germline V gene. Supplemented by reference TRBV7-3 and TRBJ2-7, the full variable domain reads GAGVSQTPSNKVTEKGKYVELRCDPISGHTALYWYRQSLGQGPEFLIYFQGTGAADDSGLPNDRFFAVRPEGSVSTLKIQRTERGDSAVYLCASSSLAPRWPYEQYFGPGTRLTVT.

This clonotype has at least ten counts. The chain has TRBV28 and TRBJ2-7, with D maybe TRBD1 (5 bases). Between the trimmed V and J ends, which lost 2 bases and 3 bases, there was a span of 8 bases. The germline V gene encodes CDR1 MDHEN and CDR2 SYDVKM. The CDR3 covers 13 residues. The CDR3 here is CASSLIQGYEQYF. CDR3 nucleotide sequence: TGTGCCAGCAGTTTAATCCAGGGCTACGAGCAGTACTTC. Drawing the rest from reference TRBV28 and TRBJ2-7, the complete variable domain is DVKVTQSSRYLVKRTGEKVFLECVQDMDHENMFWYRQDPGLGLRLIYFSYDVKMKEKGDIPEGYSVSREKKERFSLILESASTNQTSMYLCASSLIQGYEQYFGPGTRLTVT.

The rearrangement uses TRBV7-2 and TRBJ2-5, with D uncertain. The DNA end lines up better with TRBJ2-1; the J call may be wrong. CDR1 is SGHTA and CDR2 is FQGNSA in the germline V gene. There are 15 residues in the CDR3. CDR3 nucleotides: TGTGCCAGCAGCAACACTCGCGTCTCCTACAATGAGCAGTTCTTC. This codes for CASSNTRVSYNEQFF.

This clonotype was found once. The V gene is TRBV7-6, the J gene TRBJ2-1; D tentatively reads TRBD1 or TRBD2 (5 bases each). Germline CDR1 is SGHVS and CDR2 is FNYEAQ. The CDR3 is 14 amino acids. Trimming removed 2 bases from V and 13 bases from J, with 18 bases in between. Here the CDR3 reads CASSLSRDPVNQFF. As DNA, the CDR3 is TGTGCCAGCAGCTTAAGCCGGGACCCCGTGAATCAGTTCTTC.

This clonotype was picked up many times. The V gene is TRBV5-1, the J gene TRBJ2-1; D is ambiguous. The CDR3 is 14 residues long. V was clipped by 0 bases and J by 10 bases, with 14 bases between them. Germline lookup yields CDR1 SGHRS and CDR2 YFSETQ. Here the CDR3 DNA reads TGCGCCAGCAGCTTGGTGGACCTCTCCTACGAGCAGTTCTTC. Translation: CASSLVDLSYEQFF.

This clonotype appeared many times. J is TRBJ2-1 and V is TRBV6-2 or TRBV6-3, with D possibly being TRBD2 (6 bases). Trimming took off 2 bases at V and 4 bases at J, with 12 bases between the two ends. This CDR3 region has 15 residues. Per the germline V gene, CDR1 is MNHEY and CDR2 is SVGEGT. The CDR3 spells CASSYHAGSYNEQFF. CDR3 in DNA: TGTGCCAGCAGTTACCACGCGGGGTCGTACAATGAGCAGTTCTTC.

This clonotype was observed many times. The gene calls are TRBV12-3 or TRBV12-4 and TRBJ2-1, with a tentative D call TRBD2 (6 bases). The CDR3 sequence is 14 residues long. V was clipped by 4 bases and J by 4 bases, with 11 bases between them. DNA of the CDR3: TGTGCCAGCAGTTGGGCTAGCGTGTACAATGAGCAGTTCTTC. Translation: CASSWASVYNEQFF.

This clonotype was seen at least ten times. This chain uses TRBV28 with TRBJ2-7; 8 bases are a match to TRBD1. Germline CDR1 MDHEN, CDR2 SYDVKM. Trimming removed 8 bases from V and 3 bases from J; junction bases left unmatched: 12. The length of the CDR3 is 15 residues. The CDR3 sequence is CASSLPTGQGYEQYF. The DNA of the CDR3 is TGTGCCAGCTCGCTACCTACAGGACAGGGCTACGAGCAGTACTTC.

Ten or more counts support this clonotype. At one of its ends the junction is not consistent with the germline gene, which may arise from a read error. V is TRBV2 and J is TRBJ2-5, with D uncertain. The CDR3 covers 12 residues. CDR1 and CDR2 from the germline V gene are SNHLY and FYNNEI. CDR3 bases: TGTGCCAGCAGCCCACTTAATTCACCCCTCCACTTC. Translating gives CASSPLNSPLHF.

This clonotype has a count of ten or more. CDR3 sequence: CASSLDFQNEQFF. The CDR3 DNA reads TGCGCCAGCAGCTTGGACTTCCAAAATGAGCAGTTCTTC. V gene TRBV5-1 combines with J gene TRBJ2-1; D unresolved. V was shortened by 0 bases and J by 7 bases, with 8 bases between the two germline ends. This CDR3 is built from 13 residues. Germline CDR1 SGHRS, CDR2 YFSETQ.

A word on this clonotype: This sequence may be a read error, since a much larger clone differs from it by one base. This chain links TRBV9 with TRBJ2-5, with 9 bases lining up with TRBD2. Per the germline V gene, CDR1 is SGDLS and CDR2 is YYNGEE. J was trimmed by 11 bases and V by 5 bases; bases with no gene match: 16. The CDR3 is 15 residues long. The CDR3 sequence is CASSAGTSSYNEQYF. Here the CDR3 DNA reads TGTGCCAGCAGTGCCGGGACTAGCTCGTATAATGAGCAGTACTTC.

This clonotype was picked up a small number of times. The chain carries TRBV9 and TRBJ2-6; no definite D call. Looked up from germline, CDR1 is SGDLS and CDR2 is YYNGEE. This CDR3 region has 16 residues. V lost 0 bases, J lost 4 bases, and 11 bases lay in between. DNA for the CDR3: TGTGCCAGCAGCGTAGCCTCGGACGCCGGGGCCAACGTCCTGACTTTC. Translating it yields CASSVASDAGANVLTF.

In this sample, this clonotype is medium-sized (0.01 to 0.1%). This chain connects TRBV11-3 to TRBJ2-2, with D uncertain. The V and J ends lost 1 base and 7 bases respectively, with 13 bases between them. Germline V lookup: CDR1 SGHNT, CDR2 YENEEA. The CDR3 is 15 residues long. Here the CDR3 DNA reads TGTGCCAGCAGCTTAGGAGCAGGCAGGATCGGGGAGCTGTTTTTT. Residues: CASSLGAGRIGELFF.

This clonotype has just a few counts. V and J are TRBV7-8 and TRBJ1-1; tentatively, D is TRBD1 (5 bases). Germline CDR1 reads SGHVS; CDR2 reads FQNEAQ. Deletions cut 5 bases from V and 1 base from J, with 17 bases between. The CDR3 contains 16 residues. The CDR3 DNA reads as TGTGCCAGCAGCCGGACAAATACGCGGAGGAACACTGAAGCTTTCTTT. It codes for CASSRTNTRRNTEAFF.

This chain links TRBV7-3 with TRBJ2-5; no reliable D call. Trimming removed 4 bases at V and 11 bases at J, with 14 bases between. This CDR3 comprises 12 residues. The germline V gene encodes CDR1 SGHTA and CDR2 FQGTGA. The CDR3 spells CASSSTHNEQYF. In DNA form, the CDR3 reads TGTGCCAGCAGCTCAACTCACAATGAGCAGTACTTC.

The genes are TRBV20-1 and TRBJ2-3; 12 bases agree with TRBD2. V shed 0 bases, J shed 0 bases, and the junction held 7 bases outside the gene matches. CDR3 length: 18 residues. Germline loops: CDR1 DFQATT, CDR2 SNEGSKA (reference sequence). CDR3: CSARDRPSGGASTDTQYF. Written as DNA, the CDR3 is TGCAGTGCTAGAGATAGGCCTAGCGGGGGGGCTAGCACAGATACGCAGTATTTT.

This clonotype was counted at least ten times. The rearrangement joins TRBV12-3 or TRBV12-4 to TRBJ2-3; D is unclear. The CDR3 is 13 residues long. The germline V and J ends were trimmed by 3 bases and 4 bases, with 8 bases remaining between them. The chain's CDR3 is CASSFRDSDTQYF. DNA for the CDR3: TGTGCCAGCAGTTTCCGTGACTCAGATACGCAGTATTTT.

There are a few counts of this clonotype. This chain uses TRBV5-6 with TRBJ2-1, with D unclear. The J call may not be correct, given that the DNA end is closer to TRBJ2-7. This CDR3 has 12 amino acids. Germline V gene sequence: CDR1 SGHDT, CDR2 YYEEEE. The DNA for the CDR3 is TGTGCCAGCAGCCCTGAGAGGCCCGAGCAGTACTTC. Translated: CASSPERPEQYF.

The chain carries TRBV10-2 and TRBJ2-6, with TRBD2 matching 15 bases. The CDR3 covers 18 residues. V dropped 7 bases and J dropped 0; count of bases not matched to a gene: 4. Germline CDR1 and CDR2: WSHSY and SAAADI. CDR3: CASIGLAGGPSGANVLTF. CDR3 DNA sequence: TGCGCCAGCATCGGACTAGCGGGAGGGCCCTCTGGGGCCAACGTCCTGACTTTC.

Written as DNA, the CDR3 is TGTGCCAGCAGCTTAGATCCAGGAGATTACGAGCAGTACTTC. Amino acid sequence: CASSLDPGDYEQYF. V is TRBV11-3 and J is TRBJ2-7, with D unresolved. Trimming shortened V by 0 bases and J by 4 bases, and 10 bases separated the two germline ends. In germline, CDR1 is SGHNT, CDR2 YENEEA. There are 14 residues in the CDR3.

Relative to its sample, this clonotype is medium-sized. The CDR3 sequence: CASSYSDRDYGYTF. CDR3 DNA: TGTGCCAGCAGTTACTCCGACAGGGATTATGGCTACACCTTC. The chain carries TRBV6-6 and TRBJ1-2, with TRBD1 identical over 7 bases. From germline, CDR1 is MNHNY and CDR2 SVGAGI (reference sequence). The junction had 3 bases not matched to a gene; V was cut back by 0 bases and J by 5 bases. The CDR3 has 14 amino acids.

In this sample, this clonotype turned up once. This chain links TRBV7-3 with TRBJ2-5; possibly TRBD2 for D (6 bases). V was pared by 5 bases and J by 2 bases, with 9 bases between. CDR3 length: 13 amino acids. Per germline, CDR1 SGHTA and CDR2 FQGTGA. The CDR3 DNA sequence: TGTGCCAGCAGCGTGAGCGGGCAAGAGACCCAGTACTTC. Protein product: CASSVSGQETQYF.

V and J are TRBV6-9 and TRBJ1-2, with 9 bases aligning to TRBD1. The ends lost 2 bases at V and 8 bases at J; junction bases unmatched: 9. Germline CDR1 MNHGY, CDR2 SVAAGI. This CDR3 comprises 15 residues. The CDR3 coding sequence is TGTGCCAGCAGTTATCACCAGGACAGGGGCAACGGCTACACCTTC. This encodes CASSYHQDRGNGYTF.

Ten or more counts support this clonotype. V is TRBV27 and J is TRBJ1-4; possible D gene TRBD1, 5 bases. Germline values: CDR1 MNHEY, CDR2 SMNVEV (reference sequence). The CDR3 is made up of 17 amino acids. V was cut by 3 bases and J by 1 base, with 15 bases left in between. The CDR3 reads CASSFWRGGRTNEKLFF. CDR3 bases: TGTGCCAGCAGTTTCTGGCGCGGGGGTAGAACTAATGAAAAACTGTTTTTT.